This is a list of T cell receptor beta chains from one sample in a study of blood T cell repertoires in COVID-19. Profiling relied on immunoSEQ multiplex PCR, and the TCRdb table lists in-frame clones only, not all of them. The repertoire holds approximately 56,000 clones, around 92% seen once, with 7% to 9% in the top ten. The sequencing sample was made of peripheral blood. The receptors here all came from an elderly man with active or convalescent COVID-19. CDR3s include the opening cysteine and the closing phenylalanine or tryptophan. A D gene is named only where the DNA matches it firmly. Where a row states a size, it is once, few, many or the class of an expanded clone; other rows omit it.

J gene	V gene	clone size	D gene	CDR3 DNA	CDR3 protein
TRBJ2-7	TRBV7-2	once	TRBD2	TGTGCCAGCAGCTCCCCGGGACTAGCGCACTACGAGCAGTACTTC	CASSSPGLAHYEQYF
TRBJ2-2	TRBV19	NA	NA	TGTGCCAGTAGTATTTTGGGGGGAAGGGACACCGGGGAGCTGTTTTTT	CASSILGGRDTGELFF
TRBJ2-4	TRBV4-1	NA	NA	TGCGCCAGCAGCCAAGGGACACTAGCCAAAAACATTCAGTACTTC	CASSQGTLAKNIQYF
TRBJ2-2	TRBV19	NA	TRBD2	TGTGCCAGTAGTAGCGGGGGGAACACCGGGGAGCTGTTTTTT	CASSSGGNTGELFF
TRBJ2-5	TRBV5-1	NA	TRBD1	TGCGCCAGCAGCTTTGGACAGGGGCAAGAGACCCAGTACTTC	CASSFGQGQETQYF
TRBJ1-1	TRBV5-4	NA	NA	TGTGCCAGCAGCTTCTCTTACGAGTCGGACACTGAAGCTTTCTTT	CASSFSYESDTEAFF
TRBJ2-1	TRBV11-2	NA	NA	TGTGCCAGCAGCCCCTCGGGGGGCATCAATGAGCAGTTCTTC	CASSPSGGINEQFF
TRBJ1-5	TRBV4-1	few	NA	TGCGCCAGCAGCCATGACGGCGGGCTCAATCAGCCCCAGCATTTT	CASSHDGGLNQPQHF
TRBJ1-6	TRBV27	NA	NA	TGTGCCAGCAGTTCTCAGGGTGGGGTAAATAATTCACCCCTCCACTTT	CASSSQGGVNNSPLHF
TRBJ2-2	TRBV5-1	NA	TRBD1	TGCGCCAGCAGCTTCGGGACAGCTAACACCGGGGAGCTGTTTTTT	CASSFGTANTGELFF
TRBJ2-1	TRBV7-2	few	TRBD1	TGTGCCAGCAGCTACCTCTCCTCAAAGACAGGGAATGAGCAGTTCTTC	CASSYLSSKTGNEQFF
TRBJ2-1	TRBV6-4	NA	TRBD2	TGTGCCAGCAGTGACTCGGTAGTAGCGGGGGCAGGAGAGCAGTTCTTC	CASSDSVVAGAGEQFF
TRBJ2-7	TRBV5-1	NA	NA	TGCGCCAGCAGCTTAAAGAAGGGGAGTACGTCAGGGGCCGAGCAGTACTTC	CASSLKKGSTSGAEQYF
TRBJ2-5	TRBV5-1	NA	TRBD2	TGCGCCAGCAGCTTGGCGGGGACTAGTGTTCGGGAGACCCAGTACTTC	CASSLAGTSVRETQYF
TRBJ1-6	TRBV5-6	NA	TRBD1	TGTGCCAGCAGCTTGGGTCAGGGGGCGTATAATTCACCCCTCCACTTT	CASSLGQGAYNSPLHF
TRBJ1-2	TRBV6-5	NA	NA	TGTGCCAGCAGCCCGGGGTGGGTAAACTATGGCTACACCTTC	CASSPGWVNYGYTF
TRBJ1-6	TRBV28	NA	NA	TGTGCCAGCAGTCCAGAACCGGCGGGGGACCCGCGTAATTCACCCCTCCACTTT	CASSPEPAGDPRNSPLHF
TRBJ1-1	TRBV5-1	once	NA	TGCGCCAGCAGCCAGAAACAGGGAAGGGATACTGAAGCTTTCTTT	CASSQKQGRDTEAFF
TRBJ2-7	TRBV5-4	NA	TRBD1	TGTGCCAGCAGCCACCGGGACAGGGCCTACGAGCAGTACTTC	CASSHRDRAYEQYF
TRBJ1-4	TRBV18	NA	TRBD1	TGTGCCAGCTCACCATTCGAACAGGGGGAGGAAAAACTGTTTTTT	CASSPFEQGEEKLFF